This passage covers 25 T cell receptor beta chains from one sample sequenced in a study of blood T cell repertoires in COVID-19. Clones were sequenced by immunoSEQ multiplex PCR, and TCRdb holds only the in-frame ones, with some missing. There are just under 45,000 clones in the sample; about 86% occur only once, and 40% to 55% lies in the top ten. Sequencing used peripheral blood. These receptors all stem from a human donor in a cohort sampled during active COVID-19.

The chain combines TRBV11-2 with TRBJ2-3; 8 nucleotides agree with TRBD2. The V gene's germline CDR1 is SGHAT and CDR2 FQNNGV. The V gene end was trimmed by 4 bases and the J gene end by 4 bases; junction bases not matched to a gene: 4. The CDR3 runs 14 residues. The CDR3 sequence is CASSYGLAPDTQYF. In DNA form, the CDR3 reads TGTGCCAGCAGCTACGGACTAGCCCCAGATACGCAGTATTTT.

V usage is TRBV15 and J usage is TRBJ1-1; no clear D. CDR3 size: 16 residues. The V gene lost 1 base and the J gene lost 4 bases, with 16 bases spanning the gap. The germline CDR1 and CDR2 sequences are LNHNV and YYDKDF (reference sequence). CDR3 nucleotide sequence: TGTGCCACCAGCAGAGCCTCTGTGGAGGGCCGCACTGAAGCTTTCTTT. Translated: CATSRASVEGRTEAFF.

The chain uses TRBV7-9 and TRBJ1-4; D remains unclear. Germline V lookup: CDR1 SEHNR, CDR2 FQNEAQ (reference sequence). V gave up 2 bases and J gave up 4 bases, with 11 bases separating them. The CDR3 runs to 15 residues. Here the CDR3 reads CASSLSQVNNEKLFF. In nucleotides, the CDR3 is TGTGCCAGCAGCTTATCTCAGGTCAATAATGAAAAACTGTTTTTT.

The chain recombines TRBV6-6 with TRBJ1-2, with D perhaps matching TRBD1 (6 bases). The CDR3 sequence is 10 residues long. CDR1 is MNHNY, CDR2 SVGAGI, per germline (reference sequence). Trimming removed 7 bases from V and 9 bases from J, with 9 bases in between. CDR3 DNA: TGTGCCAGCAAAGGACAGAGCTACACCTTC. This sequence encodes CASKGQSYTF.

This clone was seen a handful of times. The V gene is TRBV27, the J gene TRBJ1-1; D gene uncertain. Germline values: CDR1 MNHEY, CDR2 SMNVEV (reference sequence). The V gene lost 6 bases and the J gene lost 5 bases, with 13 bases spanning the gap. The CDR3 is 13 residues long. In DNA form, the CDR3 reads TGTGCCAGCAGCCCGACGGGTTATACTGAAGCTTTCTTT. This gives the protein CASSPTGYTEAFF.

J is TRBJ1-3 and V is TRBV12-5, with D perhaps TRBD1 (5 bases). The CDR3 runs 19 residues. The germline V and J ends were trimmed by 0 bases and 0 bases, with 18 bases remaining between them. Germline V gives CDR1 LGHNT, CDR2 FRNRAP. As DNA, the CDR3 is TGTGCTAGTGGTTTGGTATATGTCCGGGACTCGAGCTCTGGAAACACCATATATTTT. Translation: CASGLVYVRDSSSGNTIYF.

The chain combines TRBV19 with TRBJ1-5; D might be TRBD1 (5 bases). V lost 3 bases and J 3 bases, leaving 12 bases between the germline ends. Germline V CDR1 and CDR2: LNHDA, SQIVND (reference sequence). The CDR3 length is 15 residues. This CDR3 is CASSILNRSNQPQHF. CDR3 bases: TGTGCCAGTAGTATCCTTAACAGGTCCAATCAGCCCCAGCATTTT.

The chain employs TRBV19 and TRBJ2-7; D is ambiguous. The CDR3 extends over 18 amino acids. Germline CDR1 is LNHDA and CDR2 is SQIVND (reference sequence). Deletions cut 3 bases from V and 2 bases from J, with 23 bases between. The CDR3 loop reads CASSIRHASALVTYEQYF. The DNA of the CDR3 is TGTGCCAGTAGTATTCGACACGCATCCGCTCTGGTCACCTACGAGCAGTACTTC. The full variable domain, its missing parts supplied by reference TRBV19 and TRBJ2-7, is DGGITQSPKYLFRKEGQNVTLSCEQNLNHDAMYWYRQDPGQGLRLIYYSQIVNDFQKGDIAEGYSVSREKKESFPLTVTSAQKNPTAFYLCASSIRHASALVTYEQYFGPGTRLTVT.

The chain uses TRBV15 and TRBJ2-3; D call uncertain. Per germline, CDR1 LNHNV and CDR2 YYDKDF (reference sequence). This CDR3 is 14 amino acids long. V was trimmed by 5 bases and J by 0 bases, leaving 9 bases between them. CDR3 coding DNA: TGTGCCACCAGCGGATTACAGAGCACAGATACGCAGTATTTT. It encodes CATSGLQSTDTQYF.

The V gene is TRBV4-1, the J gene TRBJ2-3; D gene ambiguous. Germline CDR1 MGHRA, CDR2 YSYEKL. Trimming cost V 1 base and J 5 bases, with 10 bases left between them. This CDR3 is built from 14 residues. The DNA of the CDR3 is TGCGCCAGCAGCCAAGTGGTCACAGTAGATACGCAGTATTTT. This translates into CASSQVVTVDTQYF.

V gene TRBV9 combines with J gene TRBJ1-3; 7 nucleotides match TRBD1. The CDR3 is 15 residues long. Losses at the gene ends were 4 bases for V and 8 bases for J; bases not matched to a gene: 12. Germline V lookup: CDR1 SGDLS, CDR2 YYNGEE. The CDR3 bases are TGTGCCAGCAGCCCGGGACAGTCAACTTTAGACACCATATATTTT. Amino acid sequence: CASSPGQSTLDTIYF.

In its sample, this clone was seen a few times. The CDR3 reads CASSLGGWGNSGNTIYF. The CDR3 DNA is TGTGCCAGCAGCTTGGGAGGTTGGGGCAACTCTGGAAACACCATATATTTT. The J gene is TRBJ1-3, the V gene TRBV5-6, with a weak D call TRBD1 (5 bases). Trimming stripped 0 bases from V and 0 bases from J, with 13 bases between. Germline V gives CDR1 SGHDT, CDR2 YYEEEE. The CDR3 is 17 amino acids.

This clone was observed a handful of times. J is TRBJ2-2 and V is TRBV3-1 (or the pseudogene TRBV3-2); the match to TRBD1 covers 7 bases. This CDR3 has 15 amino acids. The germline CDR1 and CDR2 sequences are LGHDT and YNNKEL (reference sequence). J gave up 4 bases and V 1 base, and 3 bases lay outside the gene matches. CDR3 in amino acids: CASSQGTGITGELFF. The CDR3 DNA follows: TGTGCCAGCAGCCAAGGGACAGGTATCACCGGGGAGCTGTTTTTT.

This chain joins TRBV2 and TRBJ2-2, with TRBD1 matching over 12 bases. The CDR3 is 15 amino acids. Germline V gene lookup returns CDR1 SNHLY and CDR2 FYNNEI. V was pared by 5 bases and J by 5 bases, with 3 bases of the junction left unmatched. The CDR3 spells CASSWDRGRTGELFF. The CDR3 DNA reads TGTGCCAGCAGTTGGGACAGGGGGCGGACCGGGGAGCTGTTTTTT.

This chain connects TRBV19 to TRBJ1-6, with TRBD1 identical over 7 bases. The CDR3 consists of 18 residues. Trimming removed 4 bases from V and 3 bases from J; junction bases left unmatched: 12. CDR1 and CDR2 from the germline V gene are LNHDA and SQIVND (reference sequence). CDR3 coding DNA: TGTGCCAGTAGTACAAAAACGGGGACAGCCGTCTATAATTCACCCCTCCACTTT. Translating gives CASSTKTGTAVYNSPLHF.

The chain recombines TRBV5-1 with TRBJ2-1; TRBD2 aligns across 8 bases. CDR1 SGHRS and CDR2 YFSETQ come from the germline V gene. After removal of 4 bases from V and 4 bases from J, the junction contained 4 bases not matched to a gene. The CDR3 extends over 14 amino acids. The CDR3 sequence is CASSTGGAYNEQFF. CDR3 coding DNA: TGCGCCAGCAGCACCGGGGGGGCTTACAATGAGCAGTTCTTC.

The CDR3 coding sequence is TGTGCCAGCTCACCACGCACTGTCACCGGGGAGCTGTTTTTT. Amino acid sequence: CASSPRTVTGELFF. The rearrangement joins TRBV18 to TRBJ2-2; D remains ambiguous. CDR1 KGHSH and CDR2 LQKENI come from the germline V gene. The CDR3 contains 14 residues. Trimming left V 1 base short and J 4 bases short, with 7 bases between.

The V gene is TRBV6-5, the J gene TRBJ1-2; 9 nucleotides line up with TRBD1. The germline gives CDR1 MNHEY, CDR2 SVGAGI. V was pared by 2 bases and J by 6 bases, with 4 bases of the junction left unmatched. The CDR3 extends over 14 amino acids. CDR3 coding DNA: TGTGCCAGCAGTTACCAGGGACAGGGTGATGGCTACACCTTC. Protein product: CASSYQGQGDGYTF.

V gene TRBV3-1 (or the pseudogene TRBV3-2) combines with J gene TRBJ2-2; a possible D gene is TRBD2 (5 bases). V was trimmed by 0 bases and J by 13 bases, leaving 12 bases between them. The CDR3 totals 13 residues. Per germline, CDR1 LGHDT and CDR2 YNNKEL (reference sequence). The CDR3 coding sequence is TGTGCCAGCAGCCAAGAAGGTCGGGCGGGGCTGTTTTTT. It translates to CASSQEGRAGLFF.

This clone came up a few times. The chain joins TRBV5-4 to TRBJ1-2, with 7 bases fitting TRBD1. The CDR3 loop spans 18 amino acids. V shed 4 bases, J shed 7 bases, and the junction held 22 bases outside the gene matches. Germline assignment: CDR1 SGHNT and CDR2 YYREEE (reference sequence). DNA for the CDR3: TGTGCCAGCAGCCTCGGGACAGCCTCCCTCTTCGGGTACCTTGGCTACACCTTC. It specifies CASSLGTASLFGYLGYTF.

This clone was observed a single time. This chain uses TRBV5-1 with TRBJ2-7; TRBD1 aligns across 7 bases. Germline V gives CDR1 SGHRS, CDR2 YFSETQ. V gave up 4 bases and J gave up 3 bases; unmatched junction bases: 4. The CDR3 contains 13 residues. The CDR3 spells CASSRGQNYEQYV. As DNA, the CDR3 is TGCGCCAGCAGCCGGGGACAGAACTACGAGCAGTACGTC.

This clone was seen more than once but under ten times. The CDR3 loop is CASSRGPSRSPLHF. The CDR3 DNA reads as TGCGCCAGCAGCCGCGGGCCCTCACGGTCACCCCTCCACTTT. The chain joins TRBV4-1 to TRBJ1-6, with unresolved D. V was cut by 4 bases and J by 10 bases, with 14 bases left in between. The CDR3 covers 14 residues. CDR1 is MGHRA, CDR2 YSYEKL, per germline.

The chain is built from TRBV7-8 and TRBJ1-5; D is ambiguous. This CDR3 has 16 residues. The germline V and J ends were trimmed by 5 bases and 4 bases, with 18 bases remaining between them. Germline V gene data show CDR1 as SGHVS and CDR2 as FQNEAQ. The CDR3 coding sequence is TGTGCCAGCAGCACCGAGGGCGCGGGTAGAAATCAGCCCCAGCATTTT. Translating gives CASSTEGAGRNQPQHF.

In nucleotides, the CDR3 is TGTGCCAGTAGCCCAGGTGAAAAACTGTTTTTT. The encoded protein is CASSPGEKLFF. V usage is TRBV19 and J usage is TRBJ1-4; no firm D call. V shed 6 bases and J shed 7 bases, with 6 bases lying between them. Germline V CDR1 and CDR2: LNHDA, SQIVND (reference sequence). The CDR3 runs to 11 residues.

The chain links TRBV27 to TRBJ1-4, with D unresolved. Germline loops: CDR1 MNHEY, CDR2 SMNVEV (reference sequence). Trimming pared 3 bases from V and 6 bases from J, leaving 11 bases between. The CDR3 is made up of 14 amino acids. Written as DNA, the CDR3 is TGTGCCAGCAGTTTGGGCAGGAACTATGAAAAACTGTTTTTT. This sequence encodes CASSLGRNYEKLFF.